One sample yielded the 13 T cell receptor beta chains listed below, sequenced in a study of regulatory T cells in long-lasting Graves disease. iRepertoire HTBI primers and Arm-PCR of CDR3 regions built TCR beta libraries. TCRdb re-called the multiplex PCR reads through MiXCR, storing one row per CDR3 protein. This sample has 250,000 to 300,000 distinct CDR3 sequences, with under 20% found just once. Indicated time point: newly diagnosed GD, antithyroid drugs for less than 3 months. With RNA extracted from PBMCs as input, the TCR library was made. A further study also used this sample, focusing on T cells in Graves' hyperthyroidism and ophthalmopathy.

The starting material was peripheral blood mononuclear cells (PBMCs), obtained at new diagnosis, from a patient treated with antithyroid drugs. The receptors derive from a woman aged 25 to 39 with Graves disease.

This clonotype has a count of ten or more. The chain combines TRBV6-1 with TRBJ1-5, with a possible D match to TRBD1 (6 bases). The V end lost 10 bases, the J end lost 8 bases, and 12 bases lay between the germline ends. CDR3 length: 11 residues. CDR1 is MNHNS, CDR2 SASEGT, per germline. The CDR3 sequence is CATTSGEPQHF. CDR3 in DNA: TGTGCCACTACCTCAGGGGAGCCCCAGCATTTT.

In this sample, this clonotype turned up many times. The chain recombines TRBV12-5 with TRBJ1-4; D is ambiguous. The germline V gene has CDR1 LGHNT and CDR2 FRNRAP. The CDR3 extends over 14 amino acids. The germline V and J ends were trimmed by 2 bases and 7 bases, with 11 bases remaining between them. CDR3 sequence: CASGLLGLSEKLFF. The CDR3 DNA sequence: TGTGCTAGTGGTTTGCTCGGTTTAAGTGAAAAACTGTTTTTT.

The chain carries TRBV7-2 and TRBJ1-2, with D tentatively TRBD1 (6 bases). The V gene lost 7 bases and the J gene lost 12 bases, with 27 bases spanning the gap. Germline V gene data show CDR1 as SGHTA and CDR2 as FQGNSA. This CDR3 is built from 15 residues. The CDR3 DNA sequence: TGTGCCAGCACCTTGGAAGGGCGCAGGGGTTTAGGTCACACCTTC. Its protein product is CASTLEGRRGLGHTF. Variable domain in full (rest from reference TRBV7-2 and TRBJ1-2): GAGVSQSPSNKVTEKGKDVELRCDPISGHTALYWYRQSLGQGLEFLIYFQGNSAPDKSGLPSDRFSAERTGGSVSTLTIQRTQQEDSAVYLCASTLEGRRGLGHTFGSGTRLTVV.

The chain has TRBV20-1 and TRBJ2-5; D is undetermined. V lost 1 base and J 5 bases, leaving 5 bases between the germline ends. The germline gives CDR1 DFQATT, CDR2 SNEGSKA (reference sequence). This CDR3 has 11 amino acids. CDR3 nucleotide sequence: TGCAGTGCTAGAGTCCCCGAGACCCAGTACTTC. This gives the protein CSARVPETQYF.

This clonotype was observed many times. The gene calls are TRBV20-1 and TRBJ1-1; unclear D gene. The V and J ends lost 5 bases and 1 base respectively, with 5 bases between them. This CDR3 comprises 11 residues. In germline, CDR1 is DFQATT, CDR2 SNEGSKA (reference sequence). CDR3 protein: CSAEENTEAFF. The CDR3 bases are TGCAGTGCTGAGGAGAACACTGAAGCTTTCTTT.

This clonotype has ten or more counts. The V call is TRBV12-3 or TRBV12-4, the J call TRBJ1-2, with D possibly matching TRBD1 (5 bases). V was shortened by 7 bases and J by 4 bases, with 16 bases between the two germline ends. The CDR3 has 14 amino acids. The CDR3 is CASTPGTRGYGYTF. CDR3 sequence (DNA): TGTGCCAGCACCCCGGGCACTAGGGGCTATGGCTACACCTTC.

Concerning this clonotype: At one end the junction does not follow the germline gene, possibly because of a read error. As DNA, the CDR3 is TGCAGTGCTGGAGATCGGGACAGGGGAGCCCAGCCCCAGCATTTT. Protein: CSAGDRDRGAQPQHF. The chain links TRBV20-1 to TRBJ1-5; 10 bases fit TRBD1. CDR3 length equals 15 residues. Germline CDR1 reads DFQATT; CDR2 reads SNEGSKA (reference sequence).

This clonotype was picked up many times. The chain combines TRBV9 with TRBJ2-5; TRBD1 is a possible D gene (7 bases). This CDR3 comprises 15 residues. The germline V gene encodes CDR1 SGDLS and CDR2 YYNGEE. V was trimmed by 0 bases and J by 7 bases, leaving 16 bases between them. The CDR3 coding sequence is TGTGCCAGCAGCGTAGCGTTGACGGAGGGGGCGACCCAGTACTTC. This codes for CASSVALTEGATQYF.

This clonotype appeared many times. The CDR3 bases are TGTGCCAGTGCACAGGGGCAGGCAGATACGCAGTATTTT. Residues: CASAQGQADTQYF. The rearrangement joins TRBV19 to TRBJ2-3; 7 positions match TRBD1. CDR3 length: 13 residues. The V gene end was trimmed by 8 bases and the J gene end by 4 bases; junction bases not matched to a gene: 6. Germline lookup yields CDR1 LNHDA and CDR2 SQIVND (reference sequence).

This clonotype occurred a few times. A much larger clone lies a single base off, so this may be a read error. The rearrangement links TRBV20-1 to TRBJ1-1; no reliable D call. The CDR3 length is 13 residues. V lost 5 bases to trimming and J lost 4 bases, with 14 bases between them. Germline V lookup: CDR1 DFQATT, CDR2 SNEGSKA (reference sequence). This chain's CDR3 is CSAWHSSVTEAFF. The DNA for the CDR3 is TGCAGTGCTTGGCATTCTTCGGTCACTGAAGCTTTCTTT.

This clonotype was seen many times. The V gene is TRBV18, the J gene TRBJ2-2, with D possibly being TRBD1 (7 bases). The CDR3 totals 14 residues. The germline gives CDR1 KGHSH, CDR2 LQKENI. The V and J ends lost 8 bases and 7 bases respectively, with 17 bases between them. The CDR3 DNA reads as TGTGCCAGCGCAACAGGGGACTTGGACGGGGAGCTGTTTTTT. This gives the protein CASATGDLDGELFF.

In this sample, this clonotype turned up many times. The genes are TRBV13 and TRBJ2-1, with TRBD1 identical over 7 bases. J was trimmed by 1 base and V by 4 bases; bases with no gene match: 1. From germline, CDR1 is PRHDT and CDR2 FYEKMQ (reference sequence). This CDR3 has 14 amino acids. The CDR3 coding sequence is TGTGCCAGCAGCTACAGGGGATCCTACAATGAGCAGTTCTTC. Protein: CASSYRGSYNEQFF.

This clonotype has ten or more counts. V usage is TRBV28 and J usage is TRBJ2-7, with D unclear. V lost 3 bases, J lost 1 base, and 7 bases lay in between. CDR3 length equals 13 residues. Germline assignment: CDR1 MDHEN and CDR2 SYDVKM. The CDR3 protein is CASSFGLSYEQYF. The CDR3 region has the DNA TGTGCCAGCAGTTTCGGCCTATCCTACGAGCAGTACTTC. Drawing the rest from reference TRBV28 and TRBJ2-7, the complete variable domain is DVKVTQSSRYLVKRTGEKVFLECVQDMDHENMFWYRQDPGLGLRLIYFSYDVKMKEKGDIPEGYSVSREKKERFSLILESASTNQTSMYLCASSFGLSYEQYFGPGTRLTVT.